This T cell receptor (beta chain) was identified during a study of vaccination effects on CD4 cells after COVID-19. The protocol was immunoSEQ multiplex PCR, while the TCRdb copy is restricted to in-frame clones and leaves out a portion. The data show around 60,000 clones, more than 60% seen once. Comments on this clone: Its antigen is still unknown.

Scientists isolated CD4+ T cells after an approximately ten-day culture period ended. Recipients of the vaccine had no prior SARS-CoV-2 infection and negative nucleocapsid antibodies. Study observations and caveats: Sampling in the study covered few convalescent patients and included no early post-infection timepoints. Marked clonal contraction was seen in infection- and vaccine-induced clones late after vaccination.

The sample was CD4+ T cells from PBMCs cultured without peptide, taken before COVID-19 vaccination. The TCR originated in a human donor who received a COVID-19 vaccine.

CDR3 amino acids: CASSRGPYYNEQFF. The CDR3 region has the DNA TGCGCCAGCAGCCGGGGACCTTACTACAATGAGCAGTTCTTC. V usage is TRBV10-1 and J usage is TRBJ2-1; TRBD1 or TRBD2 may be the D gene (5 bases each). Deletions cut 6 bases from V and 3 bases from J, with 12 bases between. CDR3 length: 14 residues. In germline, CDR1 is WNHNN, CDR2 SYGVQD (reference sequence).